One T cell receptor (beta chain) is described in this entry. Its antigen is currently unknown. The source of the sample is a study of T cell responses to AZD1222 COVID-19 vaccine. Study-level information: Pooling of second doses given at about 4 or about 12 weeks was done.

Study-level points and caveats: Donor demographics were predominantly white British with a female majority; clonal diversity may be underestimated.

The CDR3 is 14 amino acids. Germline lookup yields CDR1 SGHKS and CDR2 YYEKEE (reference sequence). Losses at the gene ends were 4 bases for V and 10 bases for J; bases not matched to a gene: 6. Generated by immunoSEQ multiplex PCR, the TCRdb table keeps only in-frame clones and is missing some. Of 90,000 to 130,000 clones listed, 80% to 85% are singletons. The rearrangement uses TRBV5-5 and TRBJ1-6; 9 nucleotides agree with TRBD1. Sequenced here: peripheral blood, sampled on day 0 of AZD1222 vaccination. The clonotype originates from an adult in good health. Here the CDR3 DNA reads TGTGCCAGCAGCCTGGGACAGGGAGGCTCACCCCTCCACTTT. The encoded protein is CASSLGQGGSPLHF.